One and the same sample provided the 12 T cell receptor beta chains below, sequenced in a study of T cell repertoires in cytomegalovirus infection. A single record per CDR3 protein comes from TCRdb applying MiXCR to the reads. This table holds 110,000 to 150,000 distinct CDR3 sequences, approximately 30% found once. For these TCRs, the target antigens are not known. The sequenced sample was CD8+ T cells from cultured PBMCs, obtained from culture after CMV antigen stimulation. The receptor source for this set is a human donor in good health (CMV status not recorded). Some clones in this sample may be carry-over from other donors' samples.

This clonotype appeared many times. This sequence joins TRBV7-8 and TRBJ2-5; tentatively, D is TRBD1 (5 bases). The CDR3 runs 18 residues. Trimming removed 2 bases at V and 4 bases at J, with 23 bases between. Germline V gene lookup returns CDR1 SGHVS and CDR2 FQNEAQ. The DNA for the CDR3 is TGTGCCAGCAGCTTACCCTCCCCCGCAGGGAAGCTTGGAGAGACCCAGTACTTC. It encodes CASSLPSPAGKLGETQYF. The full variable domain, rest sourced from reference TRBV7-8 and TRBJ2-5, is GAGVSQSPRYKVAKRGQDVALRCDPISGHVSLFWYQQALGQGPEFLTYFQNEAQLDKSGLPSDRFFAERPEGSVSTLKIQRTQQEDSAVYLCASSLPSPAGKLGETQYFGPGTRLLVL.

In its sample, this clonotype was seen once. The chain couples TRBV7-9 to TRBJ2-3; weak D call: TRBD1 (6 bases). This CDR3 contains 13 residues. Per germline, CDR1 SEHNR and CDR2 FQNEAQ (reference sequence). The V and J ends lost 6 bases and 5 bases respectively, with 12 bases between them. This CDR3 is CASRPPRGDTQYF. Written as DNA, the CDR3 is TGTGCCAGCAGGCCCCCCAGGGGAGATACGCAGTATTTT.

The chain combines TRBV19 with TRBJ2-2, with TRBD2 identical over 10 bases. This CDR3 contains 16 residues. Germline V gene sequence: CDR1 LNHDA, CDR2 SQIVND (reference sequence). V shed 8 bases and J 4 bases; nucleotides not matched to a gene: 10. The CDR3 nucleotides are TGTGCCAGTGGATCAGCGGGGGGGGTCGCCACCGGGGAGCTGTTTTTT. As protein: CASGSAGGVATGELFF.

The rearrangement uses TRBV6-5 and TRBJ2-7; D not resolved. The V gene lost 0 bases and the J gene lost 6 bases, with 3 bases spanning the gap. CDR3 length equals 11 residues. Per germline, CDR1 MNHEY and CDR2 SVGAGI. CDR3 loop: CASSYSSEQYF. CDR3 coding DNA: TGTGCCAGCAGTTACTCTTCCGAGCAGTACTTC.

The V and J genes are TRBV20-1 and TRBJ2-3, with 7 bases matching TRBD1. Per germline, CDR1 DFQATT and CDR2 SNEGSKA (reference sequence). The CDR3 runs 17 residues. V lost 3 bases and J lost 3; bases outside the gene matches: 15. This CDR3 is CSASRGPGTAVTDTQYF. The CDR3, as DNA: TGCAGTGCTAGTAGGGGACCCGGGACAGCCGTTACAGATACGCAGTATTTT.

Concerning this clonotype: This likely comes from a read error, as the CDR3 has no conserved phenylalanine or tryptophan at its end. This sequence joins TRBV12-3 or TRBV12-4 and TRBJ1-5; D may be TRBD1 (5 bases). Trimming removed 3 bases at V and 6 bases at J, with 15 bases between. This CDR3 region has 15 residues. CDR3 residues: CASSLGPGLGQPQHS. The DNA of the CDR3 is TGTGCCAGCAGTTTGGGGCCGGGGTTGGGTCAGCCCCAGCATTCT.

This clonotype was recorded a few times. V is TRBV7-9 and J is TRBJ2-6; no clear D gene. The CDR3 length is 13 residues. V lost 5 bases and J lost 3, with 5 bases in between. CDR1 and CDR2 (germline): SEHNR, FQNEAQ (reference sequence). CDR3 nucleotide sequence: TGTGCCAGCAGCGGTGGTGGGGCCAACGTCCTGACTTTC. This encodes CASSGGGANVLTF.

This chain joins TRBV7-9 and TRBJ2-1; 11 bases match TRBD2. This CDR3 is 15 amino acids long. After removal of 5 bases from V and 8 bases from J, the junction contained 8 bases not matched to a gene. Germline CDR1 is SEHNR and CDR2 is FQNEAQ (reference sequence). CDR3 bases: TGTGCCAGCAGCACGACTAGCGGGGAGGCCGATGAGCAGTTCTTC. Encoded protein: CASSTTSGEADEQFF.

This clonotype was recorded a few times. The gene calls are TRBV7-9 and TRBJ2-7, with D unclear. This CDR3 contains 16 residues. The germline V gene has CDR1 SEHNR and CDR2 FQNEAQ (reference sequence). V was cut by 2 bases and J by 5 bases, with 19 bases left in between. The CDR3 spells CASSLIGVGSSNEQYF. The CDR3 DNA is TGTGCCAGCAGCTTAATTGGCGTTGGTAGCTCAAACGAGCAGTACTTC. Complete variable domain (other parts from reference TRBV7-9 and TRBJ2-7): DTGVSQNPRHKITKRGQNVTFRCDPISEHNRLYWYRQTLGQGPEFLTYFQNEAQLEKSRLLSDRFSAERPKGSFSTLEIQRTEQGDSAMYLCASSLIGVGSSNEQYFGPGTRLTVT.

In this sample, this clonotype turned up a few times. The rearrangement joins TRBV28 to TRBJ1-5; TRBD1 agrees at 7 bases. Germline CDR1 reads MDHEN; CDR2 reads SYDVKM. V lost 5 bases to trimming and J lost 4 bases; unmatched junction nucleotides: 8. The CDR3 loop spans 15 amino acids. The CDR3 is CASSRTGDRNQPQHF. CDR3 nucleotides: TGTGCCAGCAGTAGAACAGGGGATAGGAATCAGCCCCAGCATTTT.

This clonotype was seen a few times. The chain uses TRBV28 and TRBJ1-5; D gene unclear. The CDR3 totals 14 residues. CDR1 and CDR2 from the germline V gene are MDHEN and SYDVKM. V was clipped by 7 bases and J by 2 bases, with 12 bases between them. CDR3 amino acids: CASMGIRRNQPQHF. The CDR3 DNA follows: TGTGCCAGCATGGGTATTCGGCGCAATCAGCCCCAGCATTTT. Combining the CDR3 with reference TRBV28 and TRBJ1-5 gives the whole variable domain DVKVTQSSRYLVKRTGEKVFLECVQDMDHENMFWYRQDPGLGLRLIYFSYDVKMKEKGDIPEGYSVSREKKERFSLILESASTNQTSMYLCASMGIRRNQPQHFGDGTRLSIL.

This clonotype appeared a few times. The chain employs TRBV14 and TRBJ1-2; a possible D gene is TRBD1 (6 bases). This CDR3 comprises 16 residues. Trimming stripped 4 bases from V and 4 bases from J, with 19 bases between. Per the germline V gene, CDR1 is SGHDN and CDR2 is FVKESK. The CDR3 loop is CASSRDGGGRPYGYTF. The CDR3 DNA sequence: TGTGCCAGCAGCCGGGATGGCGGGGGGCGGCCCTATGGCTACACCTTC. The full variable domain, completed using reference TRBV14 and TRBJ1-2, is EAGVTQFPSHSVIEKGQTVTLRCDPISGHDNLYWYRRVMGKEIKFLLHFVKESKQDESGMPNNRFLAERTGGTYSTLKVQPAELEDSGVYFCASSRDGGGRPYGYTFGSGTRLTVV.